The rows below give T cell receptor beta chains drawn from one sample of a study of blood T cell repertoires in COVID-19. Clones were sequenced by immunoSEQ multiplex PCR, and TCRdb holds only the in-frame ones, with some missing. Of about 78,000 clones listed, approximately 89% are singletons. Sequenced material: peripheral blood. Every receptor here comes from a man over 45 with active or convalescent COVID-19. CDR3s include the opening cysteine and the closing phenylalanine or tryptophan. The order of the fields is J gene, clone size, V gene, D gene, CDR3 DNA, CDR3 protein. D genes are given only for firm matches. Clone size is shown for a subset of rows, as once, few, many or a class of expanded clone.

J: TRBJ2-5
size: .
V: TRBV7-9
D: .
DNA: TGTGCCAGCACCCCCGGTGGGGCAGGGGAAGAGACCCAGTACTTC
CDR3: CASTPGGAGEETQYF

J: TRBJ1-4
size: .
V: TRBV30
D: TRBD1
DNA: TGTGCCTGGAGTGTATCCCGGGACAGGGGGCCAGGTAATGAAAAACTGTTTTTT
CDR3: CAWSVSRDRGPGNEKLFF

J: TRBJ2-3
size: .
V: TRBV19
D: .
DNA: TGTGCCAGTAGTATGTCAGGGTGGGGCACAGATACGCAGTATTTT
CDR3: CASSMSGWGTDTQYF

J: TRBJ2-3
size: once
V: TRBV2
D: TRBD2
DNA: TGTGCCAGCAGCGCACGGACTAGCGGGGGAACAGATACGCAGTATTTT
CDR3: CASSARTSGGTDTQYF

J: TRBJ2-1
size: once
V: TRBV19
D: .
DNA: TGTGCCAGTAGTCCCGGACGGGGCCAGGGTGGGGGGAGCTACAATGAGCAGTTCTTC
CDR3: CASSPGRGQGGGSYNEQFF

J: TRBJ1-3
size: .
V: TRBV5-6
D: TRBD1
DNA: TGTGCCAGCAGCCCCGGACAGGGCCCTGGAAACACCATATATTTT
CDR3: CASSPGQGPGNTIYF

J: TRBJ2-3
size: .
V: TRBV9
D: TRBD1
DNA: TGTGCCAGCAGCAGCCGGGACAGGAGTCTCACAGATACGCAGTATTTT
CDR3: CASSSRDRSLTDTQYF

J: TRBJ2-1
size: .
V: TRBV14
D: TRBD1
DNA: TGTGCCAGCAGCCTAGGGACAGGGACATACAATGAGCAGTTCTTC
CDR3: CASSLGTGTYNEQFF

J: TRBJ2-2
size: once
V: TRBV30
D: TRBD1
DNA: TGTGCCTGGGGAGGACAGGGGGTTTCCGGGGAGCTGTTTTTT
CDR3: CAWGGQGVSGELFF

J: TRBJ1-4
size: .
V: TRBV15
D: .
DNA: TGTGCCACCAGCAGAGATCTGGCCAACAAACTGTTTTTT
CDR3: CATSRDLANKLFF

J: TRBJ2-2
size: .
V: TRBV3-1/TRBV3-2
D: TRBD2
DNA: TGTGCCAGCAGCCAAGGAAGGGAGGGGCTTAACACCGGGGAGCTGTTTTTT
CDR3: CASSQGREGLNTGELFF

J: TRBJ2-2
size: .
V: TRBV5-5
D: TRBD2
DNA: TGTGCCAGCAGCATTCTAGCGGGGAACACCGGGGAGCTGTTTTTT
CDR3: CASSILAGNTGELFF

J: TRBJ1-4
size: .
V: TRBV27
D: TRBD1
DNA: TGTGCCAGCAGTCAGAGGACAGGAAGGTCAACTGAAAAACTGTTTTTT
CDR3: CASSQRTGRSTEKLFF

J: TRBJ2-5
size: .
V: TRBV7-6
D: .
DNA: TGTGCCAGCAGCTCCTTGGCCAAAGAGACCCAGTACTTC
CDR3: CASSSLAKETQYF

J: TRBJ2-1
size: .
V: TRBV14
D: .
DNA: TGTGCCAGCAGCCAGAACACAGGCTGGGGCAATGAGCAGTTCTTC
CDR3: CASSQNTGWGNEQFF

J: TRBJ2-7
size: .
V: TRBV2
D: TRBD1
DNA: TGTGCCAGCAGTATTTGGACAGGCCTGCAGTACTTC
CDR3: CASSIWTGLQYF

J: TRBJ2-2
size: .
V: TRBV14
D: TRBD2
DNA: TGTGCCAGCAGGCCTAGCGGGGGATTCACCGGGGAGCTGTTTTTT
CDR3: CASRPSGGFTGELFF

J: TRBJ1-1
size: .
V: TRBV7-9
D: TRBD1
DNA: TGTGCCAGCAGCTTAGGACAGGGGAACACTGAAGCTTTCTTT
CDR3: CASSLGQGNTEAFF

J: TRBJ2-7
size: .
V: TRBV19
D: .
DNA: TGTGCCAGTAGCCCCGGGACATATGGATACGAGCAGTACTTC
CDR3: CASSPGTYGYEQYF

J: TRBJ2-5
size: .
V: TRBV2
D: TRBD1
DNA: TGTGCCAGCAACCGGGACAGCCCCCGGAATGGAGAGACCCAGTACTTC
CDR3: CASNRDSPRNGETQYF

J: TRBJ2-1
size: .
V: TRBV5-1
D: TRBD1
DNA: TGCGCCAGCAGATTGGGACAGGGGATAGGGAATGAGCAGTTCTTC
CDR3: CASRLGQGIGNEQFF

J: TRBJ2-3
size: .
V: TRBV11-3
D: TRBD2
DNA: TGTGCCAGCAGCCCGGGACTAGCGGGGGCCACAGATACGCAGTATTTT
CDR3: CASSPGLAGATDTQYF

J: TRBJ2-3
size: .
V: TRBV7-9
D: TRBD1
DNA: TGTGCCAGCAGCCCGGGACAGGGGGCCTTTTATCTTGGCACAGATACGCAGTATTTT
CDR3: CASSPGQGAFYLGTDTQYF

J: TRBJ2-2
size: .
V: TRBV4-3
D: TRBD2
DNA: TGCGCCAGCAGCCTAACGCGGGGGTTCACCGGGGAGCTGTTTTTT
CDR3: CASSLTRGFTGELFF

J: TRBJ1-4
size: .
V: TRBV9
D: TRBD1
DNA: TGTGCCAGCAGCCCGGGACAGGCTAATGAAAAACTGTTTTTT
CDR3: CASSPGQANEKLFF

J: TRBJ2-1
size: .
V: TRBV29-1
D: .
DNA: TGCAGCGTTGAAGGCGGGACTCCCTGGGATGAGCAGTTCTTC
CDR3: CSVEGGTPWDEQFF

J: TRBJ2-3
size: once
V: TRBV11-3
D: TRBD2
DNA: TGTGCCAGCCGGGGGGTAAGCACAGATACGCAGTATTTT
CDR3: CASRGVSTDTQYF

J: TRBJ2-1
size: .
V: TRBV24-1
D: .
DNA: TGTGCCACCAGTGATCCCGCAGATTTCTCCTACAATGAGCAGTTCTTC
CDR3: CATSDPADFSYNEQFF

J: TRBJ1-1
size: few
V: TRBV18
D: .
DNA: TGTGCCACCCGAACGACAGGAGAAGCTTTCTTT
CDR3: CATRTTGEAFF

J: TRBJ2-7
size: once
V: TRBV5-8
D: .
DNA: TGTGCCAGCAGCTTGGGGCAGGCCAAGACCTACGAGCAGTACTTC
CDR3: CASSLGQAKTYEQYF

J: TRBJ2-5
size: .
V: TRBV2
D: .
DNA: TGTGCCAGCAGCTCTCAAGAGACCCAGTACTTC
CDR3: CASSSQETQYF

J: TRBJ2-1
size: .
V: TRBV4-1
D: TRBD2
DNA: TGCGCCAGCAGCCAGATCGTTCTAGCGGGGGGTCCCTACAATGAGCAGTTCTTC
CDR3: CASSQIVLAGGPYNEQFF

J: TRBJ1-2
size: .
V: TRBV21-1
D: .
DNA: TGTGCCAGCGAAGCAGGTGGCCCCCCGATATTAGGCTACACCTTC
CDR3: CASEAGGPPILGYTF

J: TRBJ2-1
size: .
V: TRBV4-1
D: .
DNA: TGCGCCAGCAGCCAAGGGCGGGACCCGCCCTACAATGAGCAGTTCTTC
CDR3: CASSQGRDPPYNEQFF

J: TRBJ1-2
size: once
V: TRBV10-3
D: .
DNA: TGTGCCATCAGTGAGTCGAGTGGCTACACCTTC
CDR3: CAISESSGYTF

J: TRBJ1-5
size: .
V: TRBV19
D: .
DNA: TGTGCCAGTGACCATGGGGGCGCGGGCAATCAGCCCCAGCATTTT
CDR3: CASDHGGAGNQPQHF

J: TRBJ2-3
size: .
V: TRBV19
D: TRBD1
DNA: TGTGCCAGTAATCCCTCCGACAGGGGGGCAGATACGCAGTATTTT
CDR3: CASNPSDRGADTQYF

J: TRBJ2-5
size: .
V: TRBV7-9
D: TRBD1
DNA: TGTGCCAGCAGCTTAGCGTGGGGACAGGGAAGAGAGACCCAGTACTTC
CDR3: CASSLAWGQGRETQYF

J: TRBJ1-1
size: .
V: TRBV12-3/TRBV12-4
D: .
DNA: TGTGCCAGCAGTAGGACACGATTCACTGAAGCTTTCTTT
CDR3: CASSRTRFTEAFF

J: TRBJ1-5
size: .
V: TRBV28
D: .
DNA: TGTGCCAGCAGTTTGGGGGGGGCACAGCCCCAGCATTTT
CDR3: CASSLGGAQPQHF

J: TRBJ2-7
size: .
V: TRBV5-4
D: .
DNA: TGTGCCACCCGACACCAGGTAGACTACGAGCAGTACTTC
CDR3: CATRHQVDYEQYF

J: TRBJ1-1
size: .
V: TRBV7-9
D: .
DNA: TGTGCCAGCAGCTCAGGACAGCTTGAAGCTTTCTTT
CDR3: CASSSGQLEAFF

J: TRBJ1-2
size: once
V: TRBV7-2
D: TRBD1
DNA: TGTGCCAGCAGCCCCTTTCAACAGGGGGCTGATGGCTACACCTTC
CDR3: CASSPFQQGADGYTF

J: TRBJ1-2
size: .
V: TRBV7-9
D: TRBD1
DNA: TGTGCCAGCAGTTGGGACAGGGCGTATGGCTACACCTTC
CDR3: CASSWDRAYGYTF

J: TRBJ2-7
size: .
V: TRBV11-3
D: .
DNA: TGTGCCAGCAGCTCCTCACTAGGTCTGGAGCAGTACTTC
CDR3: CASSSSLGLEQYF

J: TRBJ2-1
size: once
V: TRBV5-8
D: .
DNA: TGTGCCAGCAGCTCCGAGATCAGCGGCAATGAGCAGTTCTTC
CDR3: CASSSEISGNEQFF

J: TRBJ2-3
size: few
V: TRBV6-5
D: TRBD1
DNA: TGTGCCAGCAGGGGACAGCGAACGCAGTATTTT
CDR3: CASRGQRTQYF

J: TRBJ1-1
size: .
V: TRBV10-2
D: TRBD1
DNA: TGCGCCAGCAGTGACACAGGGGGCTTGGGCACTGAAGCTTTCTTT
CDR3: CASSDTGGLGTEAFF

J: TRBJ1-2
size: .
V: TRBV30
D: TRBD1
DNA: TGTGCCTGGAGACTGGGACAGGCCTATGGCTACACCTTC
CDR3: CAWRLGQAYGYTF

J: TRBJ1-1
size: .
V: TRBV18
D: TRBD1
DNA: TGTGCCAGCTCACTAGGACAGGGGGCCCTGAACACTGAAGCTTTCTTT
CDR3: CASSLGQGALNTEAFF

J: TRBJ2-2
size: .
V: TRBV2
D: TRBD2
DNA: TGTGCCAGCACCTTGGGACTAGCGGGGAACACCGGGGAGCTGTTTTTT
CDR3: CASTLGLAGNTGELFF

J: TRBJ2-1
size: .
V: TRBV7-9
D: TRBD2
DNA: TGTGCCAGCAGCTCAACGGGGACTAGCGTCAATGAGCAGTTCTTC
CDR3: CASSSTGTSVNEQFF

J: TRBJ2-3
size: .
V: TRBV19
D: .
DNA: TGTGCCAGTAGATCGCCCTGGGGGCGCCCCGGCACAGATACGCAGTATTTT
CDR3: CASRSPWGRPGTDTQYF